Below are 22 T cell receptor beta chains sequenced from a single sample in a study of blood T cells in healthy people across ages. With a J-beta primer mix and a sample-barcoded 5' primer, a second PCR ran roughly 6 to 12 cycles. MiXCR, run by TCRdb on the 5' RACE reads, gives a single entry per CDR3 protein. Here the sample spans some 1.5 million distinct CDR3 sequences, under 30% being singletons. The sample comprised blood. The origin of the receptors is a young woman in good health.

In nucleotides, the CDR3 is TGTGCCAGCAGCCCCGAGTGGGGTAGTGAGCAGTACTTC. Its translation is CASSPEWGSEQYF. The chain has TRBV7-2 and TRBJ2-5, with D uncertain. The CDR3 loop spans 13 amino acids. Germline V gives CDR1 SGHTA, CDR2 FQGNSA. V lost 5 bases and J lost 11, with 18 bases in between.

V is TRBV18 and J is TRBJ2-6; 10 bases line up with TRBD1. Germline-derived CDR1 and CDR2 are KGHSH and LQKENI. The CDR3 loop spans 20 amino acids. V lost 3 bases, J lost 5 bases, and 16 bases stayed unmatched. This CDR3 reads CASSPDDRGRFGRRANVLTF. CDR3 DNA sequence: TGTGCCAGCTCACCCGATGACAGGGGGCGGTTTGGTAGGAGGGCCAACGTCCTGACTTTC.

In its sample, this clonotype was seen once. The chain couples TRBV10-3 to TRBJ2-3; weak D call: TRBD1 (6 bases). The CDR3 sequence is 13 residues long. Trimming shortened V by 8 bases and J by 4 bases, and 13 bases separated the two germline ends. Germline CDR1 is ENHRY and CDR2 is SYGVKD. CDR3 sequence (DNA): TGTGCCATCCGTGGGACACGTTCAGATACGCAGTATTTT. The encoded protein is CAIRGTRSDTQYF.

This clonotype has more than one count but fewer than ten. The chain combines TRBV12-3 or TRBV12-4 with TRBJ1-5, with D unresolved. V lost 5 bases, J lost 4 bases, and 18 bases lay in between. CDR3 length: 16 residues. The CDR3 nucleotides are TGTGCCAGCAGTCCCGGGGTTACCGAGGAGAATCAGCCCCAGCATTTT. Translating gives CASSPGVTEENQPQHF.

This clonotype was seen ten or more times. The chain couples TRBV10-3 to TRBJ2-7; possible D gene TRBD2, 7 bases. The CDR3 is 13 residues long. CDR1 and CDR2 from the germline V gene are ENHRY and SYGVKD. Trimming removed 5 bases from V and 3 bases from J, with 11 bases in between. CDR3 loop: CAISPGGYYEQYF. In DNA form, the CDR3 reads TGTGCCATCAGTCCGGGGGGCTACTACGAGCAGTACTTC.

This clonotype was counted between two and nine times. J is TRBJ2-1 and V is TRBV11-2; either TRBD1 or TRBD2 may supply D (6 bases each). The CDR3 runs to 15 residues. Germline CDR1 and CDR2: SGHAT and FQNNGV. Trimming took off 5 bases at V and 7 bases at J, with 18 bases between the two ends. The CDR3 is CASSRSGTQGNEQFF. The CDR3 bases are TGTGCCAGCAGCCGTAGCGGAACCCAGGGGAATGAGCAGTTCTTC.

This clonotype turned up a few times. The gene calls are TRBV6-5 and TRBJ1-2; D call uncertain. V was shortened by 6 bases and J by 0 bases, with 8 bases between the two germline ends. This CDR3 has 13 amino acids. Per germline, CDR1 MNHEY and CDR2 SVGAGI. The CDR3 coding sequence is TGTGCCAGCAGGGTACAGCCTAACTATGGCTACACCTTC. As protein: CASRVQPNYGYTF.

In regard to this clonotype: The junction departs from the called germline gene at one end, perhaps through a read error. The chain combines TRBV5-1 with TRBJ2-2; D is undetermined. Germline assignment: CDR1 SGHRS and CDR2 YFSETQ. The CDR3 spans 16 residues. The CDR3 region is CAGSLAVEPNTGELFF. The CDR3 bases are TGCGCCGGCAGCTTGGCCGTGGAGCCGAACACCGGGGAGCTGTTTTTT.

This chain links TRBV11-2 with TRBJ1-2; possibly TRBD1 for D (6 bases). Germline CDR1 is SGHAT and CDR2 is FQNNGV. The CDR3 totals 13 residues. Deletions cut 7 bases from V and 8 bases from J, with 17 bases between. CDR3 sequence (DNA): TGTGCCAGCAACCCAGAGGGGGAGGAGGGCTACACCTTC. It yields the protein CASNPEGEEGYTF.

In DNA, the CDR3 is TGTGCCTGGAGTGCGGACAGTTTCTCTGGGGCCAACGTCCTGACTTTC. Translated, it gives CAWSADSFSGANVLTF. J is TRBJ2-6 and V is TRBV30, with D maybe TRBD1 (6 bases). V lost 1 base to trimming and J lost 0 bases, with 10 bases between them. CDR3 length: 16 amino acids. Germline V gives CDR1 GTSNPN, CDR2 SVGIG (reference sequence). The variable domain in full, with the rest retrieved from reference TRBV30 and TRBJ2-6, is SQTIHQWPATLVQPVGSPLSLECTVEGTSNPNLYWYRQAAGRGLQLLFYSVGIGQISSEVPQNLSASRPQDRQFILSSKKLLLSDSGFYLCAWSADSFSGANVLTFGAGSRLTVL.

This clonotype showed up many times. J is TRBJ2-7 and V is TRBV28; D is unresolved. Germline V CDR1 and CDR2: MDHEN, SYDVKM. Trimming took off 0 bases at V and 1 base at J, with 4 bases between the two ends. The CDR3 spans 13 residues. The CDR3 coding sequence is TGTGCCAGCAGTTTATGGCGGTCCTACGAGCAGTACTTC. Translating it yields CASSLWRSYEQYF.

This sequence joins TRBV27 and TRBJ1-1, with D hard to call. CDR1 and CDR2 (germline): MNHEY, SMNVEV (reference sequence). Deletions cut 3 bases from V and 7 bases from J, with 15 bases between. The CDR3 is 14 amino acids. The DNA of the CDR3 is TGTGCCAGCAGTTTCATACCCGGCTCGGGTGAAGCTTTCTTT. Its translation is CASSFIPGSGEAFF.

This clonotype was counted only a few times. This chain links TRBV10-3 with TRBJ2-7; D tentatively fits TRBD1 or TRBD2 (5 bases each). CDR1 and CDR2 (germline): ENHRY, SYGVKD. Trimming removed 6 bases from V and 3 bases from J, with 12 bases in between. This CDR3 contains 13 residues. DNA for the CDR3: TGTGCCATCAGACAGGTGGGGGACTACGAGCAGTACTTC. Amino acids: CAIRQVGDYEQYF.

This clonotype was found a few times. The chain combines TRBV5-1 with TRBJ2-5; 14 positions agree with TRBD2. Unmatched junction bases numbered 4, after V lost 4 bases and J lost 5 bases. The CDR3 spans 15 residues. Germline CDR1 and CDR2: SGHRS and YFSETQ. The CDR3 loop is CASSGTSGSSETQYF. The CDR3 nucleotides are TGCGCCAGCAGCGGGACTAGCGGGAGTAGTGAGACCCAGTACTTC.

This rearrangement joins TRBV14 to TRBJ2-7, with unresolved D. The CDR3 extends over 11 amino acids. Germline-derived CDR1 and CDR2 are SGHDN and FVKESK. Trimming pared 3 bases from V and 8 bases from J, leaving 8 bases between. CDR3 DNA: TGTGCCAGCAGCCATTCTCTTAAGCAGTACTTC. This encodes CASSHSLKQYF.

This clonotype was observed a few times. This sequence joins TRBV7-2 and TRBJ2-7; possible D gene TRBD1, 5 bases. Trimming took 1 base from V and 6 from J, leaving 19 bases between them. This CDR3 region has 16 residues. Germline-derived CDR1 and CDR2 are SGHTA and FQGNSA. This CDR3 reads CASSLGRGSSVGEQYF. CDR3 sequence (DNA): TGTGCCAGCAGCTTAGGTAGGGGAAGCTCGGTAGGCGAGCAGTACTTC.

This clonotype was recorded once. It is likely a read error, because the conserved phenylalanine at the end of the CDR3 is missing. The DNA is left out, because the CDR3 cannot be placed on it with certainty; the CDR3 is given as TCRdb lists it. The chain employs TRBV20-1 and TRBJ2-3; the D call TRBD2 from the table was never checked on the DNA. Including both end residues, the CDR3 is 15 amino acids long. Germline lookup yields CDR1 DFQATT and CDR2 SNEGSKA (reference sequence). The CDR3 sequence is CSARGLAGTTDTQCC.

This clonotype was seen a handful of times. The J gene is TRBJ2-1, the V gene TRBV2, with D possibly being TRBD2 (6 bases). The germline V gene has CDR1 SNHLY and CDR2 FYNNEI. The CDR3 totals 15 residues. V lost 8 bases and J lost 9, with 23 bases in between. In DNA form, the CDR3 reads TGTGCCAGCCTGGCTTATGGTAGCGGAGGCGCTGAGCAGTTCTTC. It specifies CASLAYGSGGAEQFF.

This clonotype has just a few counts. This sequence joins TRBV9 and TRBJ2-1; 11 bases fit TRBD2. Germline loops: CDR1 SGDLS, CDR2 YYNGEE. V was pared by 3 bases and J by 6 bases, with 8 bases of the junction left unmatched. The CDR3 sequence is 16 residues long. The DNA of the CDR3 is TGTGCCAGCAGCGCTTCCGGGACTAGCGGCATCAATGAGCAGTTCTTC. Translating it yields CASSASGTSGINEQFF.

The V gene is TRBV21-1, the J gene TRBJ2-7; no check of the table's D call, TRBD1, against the DNA was made. TRBV21-1 is flagged as a pseudogene. The CDR3 is 14 amino acids. CDR3 coding DNA: TGTGCCGGCAGCAAAGAGACAGATCCCTACGAGCAGTACTTC. Residues: CAGSKETDPYEQYF.

This clonotype was observed at least ten times. V gene TRBV6-2 or TRBV6-3 combines with J gene TRBJ2-7, with D tentatively TRBD2 (6 bases). The CDR3 extends over 13 amino acids. Trimming cost V 5 bases and J 3 bases, with 11 bases left between them. Germline V gene data show CDR1 as MNHEY and CDR2 as SVGEGT. The CDR3 coding sequence is TGTGCCAGCAGTGCCTTCGGGGGCTACGAGCAGTACTTC. It yields the protein CASSAFGGYEQYF.

DNA for the CDR3: TGCAGTGCTAGAGATAGAGGGGTCTGGGTCTTGGGGAAGCGGGACTATGGCTACACCTTC. Amino acid sequence: CSARDRGVWVLGKRDYGYTF. The V call is TRBV20-1, the J call TRBJ1-2; possibly TRBD1 for D (5 bases). Trimming took 0 bases from V and 3 from J, leaving 29 bases between them. From germline, CDR1 is DFQATT and CDR2 SNEGSKA (reference sequence). This CDR3 spans 20 amino acids.